This TCR beta chain emerged from a study of cytomegalovirus exposure and HLA in healthy donors. Nominally healthy donors were sampled, though unrecorded immune exposures were likely. Trimming took 6 bases from V and 6 from J; bases not matched to a gene: 4. This CDR3 is built from 14 residues. From germline, CDR1 is LNHDA and CDR2 SQIVND (reference sequence). The PCR employed 60 Vbeta primers together with 13 Jbeta primers. The assay was immunoSEQ multiplex PCR, and TCRdb's table has in-frame clones only and misses some. The top ten hold about 6.7% of the sample, which has approximately 120,000 clones, 85% to 90% seen once.

This chain connects TRBV19 to TRBJ1-5; 11 bases line up with TRBD1. The TCR sequence derives from a woman in her twenties or thirties in good health and CMV-seropositive. Sequenced input: PBMCs. DNA of the CDR3: TGTGCCAGTAGCACGGGACAGGGGGGTCAGCCCCAGCATTTT. It is translated as CASSTGQGGQPQHF.